The next 31 T cell receptor beta chains were all read from a single sample in a study of post-analysis software for immune sequencing data. General observations from the study: About 5 TRBV segments were more frequent in patients than controls; TRBV5-6, TRBV5-1 and TRBV20-1 belonged to this group.

What these receptors recognize is not known. The library was made from cDNA and included unique molecular identifiers. TCRdb independently ran MiXCR on the PCR reads; one entry per CDR3 protein. This table has approximately 730,000 distinct CDR3 sequences, around 46% appearing once. Input material: blood. The receptor source for this set is a girl under 18 with multiple sclerosis.

As to this clonotype: Mismatch with germline at one junction end may stem from a read error. The chain has TRBV6-5 and TRBJ2-1, with 7 positions matching TRBD2. CDR3 length: 15 amino acids. Germline loops: CDR1 MNHEY, CDR2 SVGAGI. Here the CDR3 reads CAISDTRLATNEQFF. In DNA form, the CDR3 reads TGTGCCATCAGTGACACCCGACTAGCCACCAATGAGCAGTTCTTC.

This clonotype showed up just a few times. V gene TRBV29-1 combines with J gene TRBJ2-7, with TRBD1 identical over 7 bases. CDR1 is SQVTM, CDR2 ANQGSEA, per germline. The V segment lost 5 bases and the J segment 2 bases; nucleotides outside the gene matches: 9. This CDR3 contains 14 residues. This chain's CDR3 is CSVIRQGDPYEQYF. CDR3 nucleotide sequence: TGCAGCGTTATACGGCAGGGGGACCCCTACGAGCAGTACTTC.

The V and J genes are TRBV10-3 and TRBJ2-7; D perhaps matches TRBD1 (6 bases). Germline V gene sequence: CDR1 ENHRY, CDR2 SYGVKD. There are 14 residues in the CDR3. V was pared by 6 bases and J by 3 bases, with 15 bases between. The CDR3 sequence: CAIRGARGSYEQYF. The CDR3 DNA reads as TGTGCCATCAGGGGGGCCCGCGGAAGCTACGAGCAGTACTTC.

This clonotype was seen a few times. The chain has TRBV3-1 and TRBJ1-6; perhaps TRBD1 as D (6 bases). Germline V gene sequence: CDR1 LGHDT, CDR2 YNNKEL (reference sequence). V gave up 10 bases and J gave up 6 bases, with 16 bases separating them. The CDR3 extends over 14 amino acids. This CDR3 is CATRGQGSNSPLHF. For the CDR3, the DNA is TGTGCCACGCGCGGTCAGGGGAGTAATTCACCCCTCCACTTT. Together with reference TRBV3-1 and TRBJ1-6, the CDR3 gives the full variable domain: DTAVSQTPKYLVTQMGNDKSIKCEQNLGHDTMYWYKQDSKKFLKIMFSYNNKELIINETVPNRFSPKSPDKAHLNLHINSLELGDSAVYFCATRGQGSNSPLHFGNGTRLTVT.

The genes are TRBV10-3 and TRBJ2-3; D possibly corresponds to TRBD2 (5 bases). The CDR3 loop spans 14 amino acids. In germline, CDR1 is ENHRY, CDR2 SYGVKD. V dropped 2 bases and J dropped 6 bases, with 12 bases sitting between them. The CDR3 DNA reads TGTGCCATCAGTGAGGACTATTTAGTGGATACGCAGTATTTT. Residues: CAISEDYLVDTQYF.

The CDR3 region has the DNA TGTGCCAGCACCGACAGGGAGGGGACCCAGTACTTC. Its translation: CASTDREGTQYF. V usage is TRBV6-5 and J usage is TRBJ2-5; D possibly uses TRBD1 or TRBD2 (7 bases each). The CDR3 has 12 amino acids. CDR1 is MNHEY and CDR2 is SVGAGI in the germline V gene. Trimming removed 7 bases from V and 7 bases from J, with 13 bases in between.

The V gene is TRBV11-2, the J gene TRBJ2-3; 7 positions match TRBD1. The CDR3 contains 15 residues. The trim removed 3 bases at V and 7 bases at J, leaving 10 bases unmatched. CDR1 is SGHAT, CDR2 FQNNGV, per germline. CDR3 region: CASSFTGTARHTQYF. In DNA, the CDR3 is TGTGCCAGCAGCTTCACCGGGACAGCCCGGCATACGCAGTATTTT.

Only a few counts were recorded for this clonotype. V and J are TRBV7-9 and TRBJ2-3; TRBD2 might be the D (5 bases). Trimming removed 5 bases at V and 3 bases at J, with 15 bases between. The CDR3 is 15 residues long. Germline CDR1 and CDR2: SEHNR and FQNEAQ (reference sequence). CDR3 region: CASSAPPSGTDTQYF. CDR3 nucleotides: TGTGCCAGCAGCGCTCCCCCTTCGGGGACAGATACGCAGTATTTT.

The rearrangement links TRBV12-3 or TRBV12-4 to TRBJ2-5; D call uncertain. The CDR3 runs to 14 residues. V was pared by 3 bases and J by 2 bases, with 10 bases between. CDR3 sequence reads: CASSFRPPQETQYF. The CDR3 DNA is TGTGCCAGCAGTTTTAGGCCACCTCAAGAGACCCAGTACTTC.

Points on this clonotype: A junction boundary mismatches the germline segment, possibly from a read error. J is TRBJ2-7 and V is TRBV7-2, with D possibly TRBD1 on 6 matching bases. Germline V gene data show CDR1 as SGHTA and CDR2 as FQGNSA. CDR3 size: 12 residues. The CDR3 DNA sequence: TGTGTCAGCAGCTGGGGGACAAACGAGCAGTACTTC. Translation: CVSSWGTNEQYF. The whole variable domain, remainder taken from reference TRBV7-2 and TRBJ2-7, is GAGVSQSPSNKVTEKGKDVELRCDPISGHTALYWYRQSLGQGLEFLIYFQGNSAPDKSGLPSDRFSAERTGGSVSTLTIQRTQQEDSAVYLCVSSWGTNEQYFGPGTRLTVT.

V and J are TRBV20-1 and TRBJ2-1, with 12 bases that match TRBD2. V dropped 0 bases and J dropped 7; count of bases not matched to a gene: 7. CDR3 length equals 16 residues. Germline V CDR1 and CDR2: DFQATT, SNEGSKA (reference sequence). The chain's CDR3 is CSARDRASGRGNEQFF. The CDR3 DNA is TGCAGTGCTAGAGATCGGGCTAGCGGGAGGGGTAATGAGCAGTTCTTC.

The sample holds a few counts of this clonotype. CDR3 nucleotide sequence: TGTGCCACCAGCGGGACAGGGAAACAGCCCCAGCATTTT. This translates into CATSGTGKQPQHF. J is TRBJ1-5 and V is TRBV24-1; 9 positions match TRBD1. CDR3 size: 13 residues. Germline CDR1 reads KGHDR; CDR2 reads SFDVKD. The trim removed 7 bases at V and 7 bases at J, leaving 4 bases unmatched.

There are a few counts of this clonotype. CDR3 DNA sequence: TGTGCCTGCACCTCCGGGACTACCATCCAAGAGACCCAGTACTTC. As protein: CACTSGTTIQETQYF. The V call is TRBV30, the J call TRBJ2-5; TRBD2 aligns across 7 bases. The CDR3 length is 15 residues. The V and J ends lost 6 bases and 1 base, in that order; junction bases with no gene match: 11. Germline V gene data show CDR1 as GTSNPN and CDR2 as SVGIG (reference sequence).

This chain links TRBV7-8 with TRBJ2-5; D might be TRBD2 (5 bases). The J call may be incorrect, as the DNA end agrees better with TRBJ2-7. The CDR3 totals 14 residues. The germline gives CDR1 SGHVS, CDR2 FQNEAQ. This CDR3 reads CASSLGEMNYEQYF. The CDR3 DNA reads as TGTGCCAGCAGCTTAGGGGAGATGAACTACGAGCAGTACTTC.

This clonotype appeared a few times. V and J are TRBV5-1 and TRBJ2-3; 7 bases match TRBD2. This CDR3 has 16 amino acids. Germline CDR1 reads SGHRS; CDR2 reads YFSETQ. V was clipped by 3 bases and J by 6 bases; unmatched bases: 13. The CDR3 DNA reads TGCGCCAGCAGCTACGGGGACTACCGGTTGGGGGATACGCAGTATTTT. It is translated as CASSYGDYRLGDTQYF.

The genes are TRBV5-1 and TRBJ2-2; maybe TRBD1 (5 bases). The V end lost 2 bases, the J end lost 4 bases, and 15 bases lay between the germline ends. The germline CDR1 and CDR2 sequences are SGHRS and YFSETQ. This CDR3 has 16 residues. CDR3 loop: CASSLGSPRGTGELFF. In DNA, the CDR3 is TGCGCCAGCAGCTTAGGGTCTCCAAGGGGCACCGGGGAGCTGTTTTTT.

The CDR3 loop reads CASSTAGAYEQYF. In nucleotides, the CDR3 is TGTGCCAGCAGTACGGCCGGAGCCTACGAGCAGTACTTC. The rearrangement joins TRBV25-1 to TRBJ2-7; D is unclear. The V gene lost 5 bases and the J gene lost 2 bases, with 10 bases spanning the gap. The CDR3 contains 13 residues. Germline V gives CDR1 MGHDK, CDR2 SYGVNS.

This clonotype has more than one count but fewer than ten. The chain combines TRBV11-1 with TRBJ2-4; 10 bases are shared with TRBD1. The J call may be in error: the DNA end matches TRBJ2-7 better. The V gene's germline CDR1 is SGHAT and CDR2 FQDESV (reference sequence). CDR3 size: 15 residues. CDR3 nucleotides: TGTGCCAGCAGCTTTCCCGGGACAGGGGCCTACGAGCAGTACTTC. It codes for CASSFPGTGAYEQYF.

The rearrangement uses TRBV5-6 and TRBJ2-2; D may be TRBD1 (6 bases). V was trimmed by 4 bases and J by 3 bases, leaving 16 bases between them. Germline V lookup: CDR1 SGHDT, CDR2 YYEEEE. CDR3 length equals 16 residues. The CDR3 spells CASSPQGRLYTGELFF. CDR3 nucleotide sequence: TGTGCCAGCAGCCCGCAGGGGCGACTCTACACCGGGGAGCTGTTTTTT.

This clonotype was counted only a few times. The V gene is TRBV20-1, the J gene TRBJ2-1, with D perhaps TRBD1 (6 bases). The CDR3 extends over 15 amino acids. The V gene lost 6 bases and the J gene lost 7 bases, with 22 bases spanning the gap. Per germline, CDR1 DFQATT and CDR2 SNEGSKA (reference sequence). This CDR3 reads CSAPDSQLSGNEQFF. CDR3 coding DNA: TGCAGTGCACCGGACAGCCAGCTGTCTGGAAATGAGCAGTTCTTC.

The chain couples TRBV5-6 to TRBJ2-7; 9 bases match TRBD2. This CDR3 spans 15 amino acids. V trimming: 4 bases; J trimming: 4 bases; junction bases outside the gene matches: 9. Germline V lookup: CDR1 SGHDT, CDR2 YYEEEE. The CDR3 DNA reads TGTGCCAGCAGCCCGGGCGGTCTAGCGGGGTACGAGCAGTACTTC. Translating gives CASSPGGLAGYEQYF.

V usage is TRBV20-1 and J usage is TRBJ2-1, with D perhaps matching TRBD1 or TRBD2 (5 bases each). Germline V gene sequence: CDR1 DFQATT, CDR2 SNEGSKA (reference sequence). The length of the CDR3 is 19 residues. V was clipped by 0 bases and J by 0 bases, with 21 bases between them. The CDR3 DNA reads TGCAGTGCTAGAGAGGTTTGGCTAGCCGGGGCGGGCTCCTACAATGAGCAGTTCTTC. Encoded protein: CSAREVWLAGAGSYNEQFF.

This clonotype appeared a single time. The genes are TRBV19 and TRBJ2-1; D gene ambiguous. The CDR3 sequence is 11 residues long. Germline V gives CDR1 LNHDA, CDR2 SQIVND (reference sequence). V was clipped by 3 bases and J by 15 bases, with 12 bases between them. In DNA, the CDR3 is TGTGCCAGTAGTATGGAGCCCCGGTGGTTCTTC. This codes for CASSMEPRWFF.

This sequence joins TRBV29-1 and TRBJ2-1, with TRBD2 matching 10 bases. V lost 6 bases to trimming and J lost 5 bases; unmatched junction nucleotides: 4. CDR3 size: 13 residues. Germline loops: CDR1 SQVTM, CDR2 ANQGSEA. The CDR3 DNA reads TGCAGCGTGGAGGGACTAGCGAACAATGAGCAGTTCTTC. Its protein product is CSVEGLANNEQFF.

The V and J genes are TRBV6-6 and TRBJ2-5; TRBD1 might be the D (6 bases). Trimming cost V 2 bases and J 5 bases, with 12 bases left between them. The length of the CDR3 is 14 residues. Germline V gives CDR1 MNHNY, CDR2 SVGAGI (reference sequence). The CDR3 region has the DNA TGTGCCAGCAGTTACCACAACAGGGAGGAGACCCAGTACTTC. This codes for CASSYHNREETQYF.

The chain combines TRBV29-1 with TRBJ2-5; 10 bases fit TRBD1. The CDR3 runs to 14 residues. V lost 7 bases to trimming and J lost 4 bases; unmatched junction nucleotides: 9. Per the germline V gene, CDR1 is SQVTM and CDR2 is ANQGSEA. In nucleotides, the CDR3 is TGCAGCGCCGTAAAGACAGGGGGCAGAGAGACCCAGTACTTC. This sequence encodes CSAVKTGGRETQYF.

The chain has TRBV18 and TRBJ1-1, with 7 nucleotides matching TRBD1. V dropped 4 bases and J dropped 3; count of bases not matched to a gene: 5. The CDR3 consists of 14 residues. Germline V gives CDR1 KGHSH, CDR2 LQKENI. The CDR3: CASSRDRADTEAFF. CDR3 nucleotides: TGTGCCAGCTCACGGGACAGAGCTGACACTGAAGCTTTCTTT.

This clonotype was seen a few times. The chain is built from TRBV18 and TRBJ2-3; D gene unclear. The CDR3 is made up of 15 amino acids. Germline CDR1 is KGHSH and CDR2 is LQKENI. The V end lost 3 bases, the J end lost 3 bases, and 13 bases lay between the germline ends. The CDR3 sequence is CASSPSDRVTDTQYF. CDR3 in DNA: TGTGCCAGCTCACCCTCGGATCGGGTGACAGATACGCAGTATTTT.

The rearrangement joins TRBV4-2 to TRBJ2-3, with 9 bases identical to TRBD2. The CDR3 sequence is 17 residues long. From germline, CDR1 is LGHNA and CDR2 YNFKEQ. V shed 6 bases, J shed 0 bases, and the junction held 10 bases outside the gene matches. In nucleotides, the CDR3 is TGTGCCAGCAGGCGGACTAGCGCGGGCCCTAGCACAGATACGCAGTATTTT. Its protein product is CASRRTSAGPSTDTQYF.

The J gene is TRBJ2-2, the V gene TRBV4-1, with a weak D call TRBD2 (5 bases). Trimming stripped 3 bases from V and 5 bases from J, with 10 bases between. This CDR3 region has 14 residues. Germline V CDR1 and CDR2: MGHRA, YSYEKL. CDR3 DNA: TGCGCCAGCAGCCAGGAGGACCTGACCGGGGAGCTGTTTTTT. This translates into CASSQEDLTGELFF.

The J gene is TRBJ1-6, the V gene TRBV20-1; 8 bases are a match to TRBD1. The germline CDR1 and CDR2 sequences are DFQATT and SNEGSKA (reference sequence). Germline trimming cut 1 base from V and 5 bases from J; bases unmatched to any gene: 4. There are 15 residues in the CDR3. The CDR3 protein is CSARVPGGNNSPLHF. CDR3 coding DNA: TGCAGTGCTAGAGTTCCAGGGGGCAATAATTCACCCCTCCACTTT.